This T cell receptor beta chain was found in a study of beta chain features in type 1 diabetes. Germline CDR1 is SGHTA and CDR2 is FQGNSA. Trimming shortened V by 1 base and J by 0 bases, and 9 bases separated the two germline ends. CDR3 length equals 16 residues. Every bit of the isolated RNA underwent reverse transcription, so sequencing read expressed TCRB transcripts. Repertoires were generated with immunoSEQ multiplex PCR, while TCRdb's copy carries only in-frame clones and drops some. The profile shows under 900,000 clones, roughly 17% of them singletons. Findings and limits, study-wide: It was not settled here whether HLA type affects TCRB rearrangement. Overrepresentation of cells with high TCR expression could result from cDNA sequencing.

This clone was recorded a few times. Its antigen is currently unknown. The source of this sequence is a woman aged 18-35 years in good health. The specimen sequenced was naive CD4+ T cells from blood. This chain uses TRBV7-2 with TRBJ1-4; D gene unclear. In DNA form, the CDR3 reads TGTGCCAGCAGCTTAGTCGCATCTGCAACTAATGAAAAACTGTTTTTT. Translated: CASSLVASATNEKLFF.